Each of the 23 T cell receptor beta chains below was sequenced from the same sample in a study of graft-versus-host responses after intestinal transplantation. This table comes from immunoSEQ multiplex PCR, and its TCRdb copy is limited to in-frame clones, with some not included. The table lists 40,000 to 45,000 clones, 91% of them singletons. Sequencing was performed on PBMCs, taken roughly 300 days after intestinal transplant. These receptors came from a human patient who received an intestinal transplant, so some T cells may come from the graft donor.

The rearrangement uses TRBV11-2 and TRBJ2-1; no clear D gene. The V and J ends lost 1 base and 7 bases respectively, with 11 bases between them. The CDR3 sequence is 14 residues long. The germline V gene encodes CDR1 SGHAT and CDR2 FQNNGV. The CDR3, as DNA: TGTGCCAGCAGCTTAGGGCGTACGAGGAATGAGCAGTTCTTC. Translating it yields CASSLGRTRNEQFF.

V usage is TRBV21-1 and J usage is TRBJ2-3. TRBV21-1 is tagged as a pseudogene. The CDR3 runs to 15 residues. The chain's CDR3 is CASSRGKQWTDTQYF. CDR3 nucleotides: TGTGCCAGCAGCAGGGGGAAACAATGGACAGATACGCAGTATTTT.

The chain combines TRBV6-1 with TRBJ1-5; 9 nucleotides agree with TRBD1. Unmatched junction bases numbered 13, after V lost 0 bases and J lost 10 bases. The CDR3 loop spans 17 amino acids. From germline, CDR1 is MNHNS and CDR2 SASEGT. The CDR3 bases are TGTGCCAGCAGTGAAGCAGCCGGGACAGGGCTCCCTCGACCCCAGCATTTT. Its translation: CASSEAAGTGLPRPQHF.

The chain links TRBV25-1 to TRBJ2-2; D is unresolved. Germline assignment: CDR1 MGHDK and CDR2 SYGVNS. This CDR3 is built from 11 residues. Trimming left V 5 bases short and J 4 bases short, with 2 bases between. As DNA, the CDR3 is TGTGCCAGCAGTCTCACCGGGGAGCTGTTTTTT. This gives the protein CASSLTGELFF.

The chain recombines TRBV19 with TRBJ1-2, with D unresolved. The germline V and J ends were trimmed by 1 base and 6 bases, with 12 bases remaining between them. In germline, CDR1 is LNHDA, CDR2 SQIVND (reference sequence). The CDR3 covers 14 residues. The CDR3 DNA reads TGTGCCAGTAGTATAGTTGATGGGGAAGATGGCTACACCTTC. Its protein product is CASSIVDGEDGYTF.

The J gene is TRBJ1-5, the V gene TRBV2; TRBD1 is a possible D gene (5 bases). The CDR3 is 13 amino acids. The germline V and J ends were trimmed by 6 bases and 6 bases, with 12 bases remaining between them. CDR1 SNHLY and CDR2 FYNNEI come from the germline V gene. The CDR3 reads CASRGRVRQPQHF. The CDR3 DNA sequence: TGTGCCAGCAGGGGCAGGGTCCGTCAGCCCCAGCATTTT.

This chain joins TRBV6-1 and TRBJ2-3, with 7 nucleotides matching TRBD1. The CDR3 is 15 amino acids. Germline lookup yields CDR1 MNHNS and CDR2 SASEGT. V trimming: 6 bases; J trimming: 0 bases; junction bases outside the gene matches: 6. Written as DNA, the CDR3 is TGTGCCAGCAGGATGACAGGGTCCAGCACAGATACGCAGTATTTT. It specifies CASRMTGSSTDTQYF.

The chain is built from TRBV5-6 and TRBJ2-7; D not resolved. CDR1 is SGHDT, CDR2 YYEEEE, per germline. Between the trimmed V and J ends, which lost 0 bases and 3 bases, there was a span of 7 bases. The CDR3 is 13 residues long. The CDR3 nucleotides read TGTGCCAGCAGCTTGGAAGGGATCTACGAGCAGTACTTC. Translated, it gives CASSLEGIYEQYF.

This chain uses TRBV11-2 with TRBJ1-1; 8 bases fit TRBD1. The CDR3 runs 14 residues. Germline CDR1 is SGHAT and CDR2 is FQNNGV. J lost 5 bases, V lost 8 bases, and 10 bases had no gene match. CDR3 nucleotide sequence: TGTGCCAGCGCACTGACAGGGGATTATACTGAAGCTTTCTTT. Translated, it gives CASALTGDYTEAFF.

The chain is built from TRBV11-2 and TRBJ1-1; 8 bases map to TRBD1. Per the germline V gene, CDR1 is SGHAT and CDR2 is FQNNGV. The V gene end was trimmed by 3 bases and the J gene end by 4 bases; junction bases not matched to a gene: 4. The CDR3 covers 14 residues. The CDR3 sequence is CASSFDRGVTEAFF. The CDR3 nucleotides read TGTGCCAGCAGCTTCGACAGGGGAGTCACTGAAGCTTTCTTT.

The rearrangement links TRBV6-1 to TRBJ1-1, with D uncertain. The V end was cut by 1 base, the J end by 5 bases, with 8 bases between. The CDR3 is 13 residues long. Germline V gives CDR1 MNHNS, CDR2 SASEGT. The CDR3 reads CASSEGGVTEAFF. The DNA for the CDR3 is TGTGCCAGCAGTGAAGGGGGAGTTACTGAAGCTTTCTTT.

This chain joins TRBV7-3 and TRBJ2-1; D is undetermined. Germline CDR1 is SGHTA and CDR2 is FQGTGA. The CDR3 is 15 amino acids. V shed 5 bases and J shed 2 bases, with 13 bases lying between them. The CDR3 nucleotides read TGTGCCAGCAGCAAGGACGGCCAGGCCTACAATGAGCAGTTCTTC. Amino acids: CASSKDGQAYNEQFF.

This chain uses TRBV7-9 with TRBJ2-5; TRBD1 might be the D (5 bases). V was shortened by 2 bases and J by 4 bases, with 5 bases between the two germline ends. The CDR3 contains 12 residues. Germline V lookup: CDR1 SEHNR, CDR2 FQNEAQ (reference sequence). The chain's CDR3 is CASSLQGETQYF. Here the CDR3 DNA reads TGTGCCAGCAGCTTACAGGGAGAGACCCAGTACTTC.

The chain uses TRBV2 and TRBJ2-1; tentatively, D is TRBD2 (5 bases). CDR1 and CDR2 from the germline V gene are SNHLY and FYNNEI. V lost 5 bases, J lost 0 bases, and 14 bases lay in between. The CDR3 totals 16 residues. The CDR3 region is CASSKEELASYNEQFF. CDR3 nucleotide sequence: TGTGCCAGCAGTAAGGAGGAGCTAGCCTCCTACAATGAGCAGTTCTTC.

The CDR3 nucleotides are TGTGCCAGCAGCCTCCAGGGGTCTCGGTACGAGCAGTACTTC. This encodes CASSLQGSRYEQYF. The chain joins TRBV28 to TRBJ2-7, with D possibly matching TRBD1 (6 bases). Germline CDR1 is MDHEN and CDR2 is SYDVKM. V was clipped by 6 bases and J by 4 bases, with 16 bases between them. This CDR3 contains 14 residues. The variable domain in full, with the rest retrieved from reference TRBV28 and TRBJ2-7, is DVKVTQSSRYLVKRTGEKVFLECVQDMDHENMFWYRQDPGLGLRLIYFSYDVKMKEKGDIPEGYSVSREKKERFSLILESASTNQTSMYLCASSLQGSRYEQYFGPGTRLTVT.

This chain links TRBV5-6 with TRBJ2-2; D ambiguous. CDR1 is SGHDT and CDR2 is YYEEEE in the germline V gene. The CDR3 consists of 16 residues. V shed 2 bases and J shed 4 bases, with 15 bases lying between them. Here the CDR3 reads CASSLYVGAGTGELFF. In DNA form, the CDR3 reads TGTGCCAGCAGCTTATATGTGGGCGCAGGCACCGGGGAGCTGTTTTTT.

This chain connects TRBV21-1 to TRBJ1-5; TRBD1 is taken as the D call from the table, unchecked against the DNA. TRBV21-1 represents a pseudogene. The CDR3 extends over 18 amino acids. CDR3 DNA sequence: TGTGCCAGCAGCCTCGAGGGGCGGACAGGAATTAGCAATCAGCCCCAGCATTTT. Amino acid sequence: CASSLEGRTGISNQPQHF.

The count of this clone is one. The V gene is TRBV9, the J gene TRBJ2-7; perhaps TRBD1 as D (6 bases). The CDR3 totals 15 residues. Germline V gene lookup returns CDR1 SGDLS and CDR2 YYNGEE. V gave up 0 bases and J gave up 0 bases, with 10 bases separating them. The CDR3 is CASSVAGTSSYEQYF. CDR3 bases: TGTGCCAGCAGCGTAGCCGGGACATCCTCCTACGAGCAGTACTTC. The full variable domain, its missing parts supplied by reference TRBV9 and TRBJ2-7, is DSGVTQTPKHLITATGQRVTLRCSPRSGDLSVYWYQQSLDQGLQFLIQYYNGEERAKGNILERFSAQQFPDLHSELNLSSLELGDSALYFCASSVAGTSSYEQYFGPGTRLTVT.

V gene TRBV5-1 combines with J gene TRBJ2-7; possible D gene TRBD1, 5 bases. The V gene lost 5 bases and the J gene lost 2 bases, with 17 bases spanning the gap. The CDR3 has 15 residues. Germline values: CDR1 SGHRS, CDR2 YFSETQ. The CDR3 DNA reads TGCGCCAGCAGAAGCGACAGCGCGCTACCCTACGAGCAGTACTTC. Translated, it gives CASRSDSALPYEQYF.

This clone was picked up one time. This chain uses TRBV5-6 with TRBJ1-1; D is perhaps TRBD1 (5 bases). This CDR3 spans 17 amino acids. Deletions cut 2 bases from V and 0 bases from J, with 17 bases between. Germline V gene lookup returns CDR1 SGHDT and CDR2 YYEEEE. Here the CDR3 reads CASSFGDLTWVNTEAFF. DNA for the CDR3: TGTGCCAGCAGCTTTGGGGACTTGACATGGGTGAACACTGAAGCTTTCTTT.

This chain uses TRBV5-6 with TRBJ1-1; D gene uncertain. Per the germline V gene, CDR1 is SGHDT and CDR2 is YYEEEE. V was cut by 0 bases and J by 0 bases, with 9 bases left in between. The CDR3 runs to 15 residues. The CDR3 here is CASSLVSGMNTEAFF. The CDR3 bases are TGTGCCAGCAGCTTGGTGTCTGGCATGAACACTGAAGCTTTCTTT.

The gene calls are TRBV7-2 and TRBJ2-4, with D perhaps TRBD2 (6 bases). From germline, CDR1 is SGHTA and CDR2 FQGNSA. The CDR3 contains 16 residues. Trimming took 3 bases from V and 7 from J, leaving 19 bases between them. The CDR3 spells CASSLWVVEGRNIQYF. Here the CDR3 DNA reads TGTGCCAGCAGCTTGTGGGTGGTGGAGGGGCGGAACATTCAGTACTTC.

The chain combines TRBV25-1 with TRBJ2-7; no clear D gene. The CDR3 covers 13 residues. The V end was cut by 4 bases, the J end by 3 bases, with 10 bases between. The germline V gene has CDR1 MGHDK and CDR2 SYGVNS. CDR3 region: CASSGGNNYEQYF. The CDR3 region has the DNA TGTGCCAGCAGTGGCGGCAACAACTACGAGCAGTACTTC.